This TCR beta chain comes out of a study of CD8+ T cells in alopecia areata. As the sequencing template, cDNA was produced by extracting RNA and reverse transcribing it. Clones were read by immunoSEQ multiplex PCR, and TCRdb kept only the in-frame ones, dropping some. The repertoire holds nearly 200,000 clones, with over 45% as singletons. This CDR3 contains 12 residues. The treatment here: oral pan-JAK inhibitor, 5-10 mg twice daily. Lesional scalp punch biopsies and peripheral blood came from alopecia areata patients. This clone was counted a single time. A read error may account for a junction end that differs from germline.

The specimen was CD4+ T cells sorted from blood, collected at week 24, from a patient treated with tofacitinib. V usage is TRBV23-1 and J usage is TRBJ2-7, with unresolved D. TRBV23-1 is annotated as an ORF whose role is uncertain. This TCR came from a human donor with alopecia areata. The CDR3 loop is CTSSPQPYEQYF. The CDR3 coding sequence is TGCACCAGCAGTCCACAGCCCTACGAGCAGTACTTC.